This TCR beta chain came from a study of control samples from healthy donors and cancer patients (dated by TCRdb to the early 2020s). The protocol used for the library was the immunoSEQ multiplex PCR assay. TCRdb limited this immuneACCESS table to in-frame rearrangements with V and J called. A share of clones is missing; checked studies link under half to unresolved V genes, and the rest is unexplained. This sample is represented by around 30,000 clones; approximately 91% of them were singletons. The top ten constitute around 15% of the sample. Comments on this clone: Its antigen target is currently unknown. Nothing much larger sits one base from this clone, and base qualities are not available.

The sequencing input was PBMCs. This sequence was found in a man aged 50 to 59 with lung cancer.

CDR3 sequence: CATSEGRPGELFF. The DNA sequence is TGTGCCACCAGTGAAGGGAGACCCGGGGAGCTGTTTTTT. The receptor chain draws on TRBV24-1 and TRBJ2-2; TRBD2 might be the D gene, on 5 matching bases. V loses 4 bases of germline sequence and J loses 6 bases, and the interval between the two ends is 8 bases. The germline V gene supplies CDR1 KGHDR and CDR2 SFDVKD. Including cysteine and phenylalanine, the CDR3 has 13 amino acids. This entry keeps only the CDR3 DNA: 39 bases, framed from base 1.